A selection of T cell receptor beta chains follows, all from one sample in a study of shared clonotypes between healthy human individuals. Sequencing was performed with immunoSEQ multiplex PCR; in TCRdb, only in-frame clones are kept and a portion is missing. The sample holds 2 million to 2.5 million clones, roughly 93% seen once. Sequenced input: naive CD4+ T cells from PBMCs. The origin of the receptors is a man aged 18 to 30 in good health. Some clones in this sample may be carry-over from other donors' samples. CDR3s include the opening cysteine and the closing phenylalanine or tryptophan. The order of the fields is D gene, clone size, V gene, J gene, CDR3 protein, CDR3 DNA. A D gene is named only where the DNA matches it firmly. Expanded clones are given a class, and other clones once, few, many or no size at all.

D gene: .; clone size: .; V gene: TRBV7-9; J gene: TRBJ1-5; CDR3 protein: CASSLEGRGNQPQHF; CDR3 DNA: TGTGCCAGCAGCTTAGAGGGCAGGGGCAATCAGCCCCAGCATTTT
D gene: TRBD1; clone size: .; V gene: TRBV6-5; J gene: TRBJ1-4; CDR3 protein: CASSSPSTGEEKLFF; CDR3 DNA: TGTGCCAGCAGTAGCCCCTCGACAGGGGAGGAAAAACTGTTTTTT
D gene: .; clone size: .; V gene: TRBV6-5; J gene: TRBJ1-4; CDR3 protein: CASRRTVKNEKLFF; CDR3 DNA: TGTGCCAGCAGACGCACCGTTAAAAATGAAAAACTGTTTTTT
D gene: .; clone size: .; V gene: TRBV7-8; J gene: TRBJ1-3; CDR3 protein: CASSSRTGSSGNTIYF; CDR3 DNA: TGTGCCAGCAGCTCCCGAACAGGAAGCTCTGGAAACACCATATATTTT
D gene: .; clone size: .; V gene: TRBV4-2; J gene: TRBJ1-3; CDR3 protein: CASSQDDRGPGNTIYF; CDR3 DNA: TGTGCCAGCAGCCAAGATGACCGCGGGCCTGGAAACACCATATATTTT
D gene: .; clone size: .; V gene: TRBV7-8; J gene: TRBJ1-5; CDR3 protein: CASSPGLGQPQHF; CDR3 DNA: TGTGCCAGCAGCCCAGGTTTAGGCCAGCCCCAGCATTTT
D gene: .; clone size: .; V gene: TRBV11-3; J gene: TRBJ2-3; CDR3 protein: CASSPGPLGTDTQYF; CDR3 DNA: TGTGCCAGCAGCCCGGGCCCCCTAGGCACAGATACGCAGTATTTT
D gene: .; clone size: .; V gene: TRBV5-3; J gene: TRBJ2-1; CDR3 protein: CARSVRDGRYNEQFF; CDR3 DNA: TGTGCCAGAAGCGTTAGGGACGGCCGCTACAATGAGCAGTTCTTC
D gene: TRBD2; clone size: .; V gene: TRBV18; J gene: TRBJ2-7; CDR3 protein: CASSLVAGESYEQYF; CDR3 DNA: TGTGCCAGCTCACTCGTAGCGGGAGAGTCCTACGAGCAGTACTTC
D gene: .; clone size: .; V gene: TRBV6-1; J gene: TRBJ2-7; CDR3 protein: CASSETVHEQYF; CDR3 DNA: TGTGCCAGCAGCGAGACAGTTCACGAGCAGTACTTC
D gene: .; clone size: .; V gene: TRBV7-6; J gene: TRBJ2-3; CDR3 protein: CASSLDRRGGTDTQYF; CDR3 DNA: TGTGCCAGCAGCCTTGATAGGAGGGGAGGAACAGATACGCAGTATTTT
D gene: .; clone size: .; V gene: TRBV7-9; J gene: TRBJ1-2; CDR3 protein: CASSSGTKNYGYTF; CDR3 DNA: TGTGCCAGCAGCTCCGGGACAAAAAACTATGGCTACACCTTC
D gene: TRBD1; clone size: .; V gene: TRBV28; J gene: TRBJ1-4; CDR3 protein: CASSSRDRRLQLFF; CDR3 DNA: TGTGCCAGCAGTTCCCGGGACAGGCGTTTGCAACTGTTTTTT
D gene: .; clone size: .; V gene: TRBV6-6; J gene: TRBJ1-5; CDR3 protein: CASSWAGDNQPQHF; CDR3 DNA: TGTGCCAGCAGTTGGGCAGGGGATAATCAGCCCCAGCATTTT
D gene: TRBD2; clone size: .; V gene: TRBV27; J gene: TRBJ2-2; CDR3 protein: CASSSGLAGYTGELFF; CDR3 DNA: TGTGCCAGCAGTTCGGGGCTAGCGGGATACACCGGGGAGCTGTTTTTT
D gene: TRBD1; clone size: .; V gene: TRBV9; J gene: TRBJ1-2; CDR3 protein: CASSGRGQESYGYTF; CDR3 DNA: TGTGCCAGCAGCGGCCGGGGACAGGAGTCTTATGGCTACACCTTC
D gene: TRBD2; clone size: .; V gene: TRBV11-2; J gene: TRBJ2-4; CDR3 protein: CASSLMREAKNIQYF; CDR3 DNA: TGTGCCAGCAGCTTGATGCGGGAGGCCAAAAACATTCAGTACTTC
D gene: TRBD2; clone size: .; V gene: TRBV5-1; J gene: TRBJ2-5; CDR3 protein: CASSLGLAGGPSETQYF; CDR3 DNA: TGCGCCAGCAGCTTGGGACTAGCGGGAGGGCCGTCAGAGACCCAGTACTTC
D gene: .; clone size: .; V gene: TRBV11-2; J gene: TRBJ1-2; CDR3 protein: CASSRGTGYGYTF; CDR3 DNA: TGTGCCAGCAGCCGTGGGACTGGATATGGCTACACCTTC
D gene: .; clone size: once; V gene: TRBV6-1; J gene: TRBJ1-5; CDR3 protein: CASSERGTFSNQPQHF; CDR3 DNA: TGTGCCAGCAGTGAACGGGGGACGTTTAGCAATCAGCCCCAGCATTTT
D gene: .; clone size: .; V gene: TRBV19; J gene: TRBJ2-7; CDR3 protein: CASSGRNTYEQYF; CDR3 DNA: TGTGCCAGTAGTGGGAGGAACACCTACGAGCAGTACTTC
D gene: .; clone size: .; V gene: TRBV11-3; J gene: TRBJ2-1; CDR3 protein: CASSWGRGSYNEQFF; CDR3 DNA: TGTGCCAGCAGCTGGGGAAGGGGCTCCTACAATGAGCAGTTCTTC
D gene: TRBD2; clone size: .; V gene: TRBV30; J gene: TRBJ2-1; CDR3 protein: CAWSLAGAYNEQFF; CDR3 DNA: TGTGCCTGGAGTCTAGCGGGGGCCTACAATGAGCAGTTCTTC
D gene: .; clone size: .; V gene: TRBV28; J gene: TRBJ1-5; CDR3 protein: CASSLPQQGRQPQHF; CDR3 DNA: TGTGCCAGCAGTTTACCCCAGCAGGGCAGGCAGCCCCAGCATTTT
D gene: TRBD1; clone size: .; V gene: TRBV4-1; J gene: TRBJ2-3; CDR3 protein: CASSQAGGDRPADTQYF; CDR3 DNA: TGCGCCAGCAGCCAAGCCGGCGGGGACAGGCCCGCAGATACGCAGTATTTT
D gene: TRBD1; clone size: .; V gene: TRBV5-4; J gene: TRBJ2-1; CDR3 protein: CASSTDRGSYNEQFF; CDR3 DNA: TGTGCCAGCAGTACCGACAGGGGCTCCTACAATGAGCAGTTCTTC
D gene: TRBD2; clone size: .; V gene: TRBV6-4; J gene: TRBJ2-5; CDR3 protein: CASSEWASGAPETQYF; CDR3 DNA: TGTGCCAGCAGTGAATGGGCTAGCGGGGCCCCGGAGACCCAGTACTTC
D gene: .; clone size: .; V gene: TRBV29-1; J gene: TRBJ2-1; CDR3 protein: CSVATQGSSYNEQFF; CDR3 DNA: TGCAGCGTTGCAACGCAAGGCAGCTCCTACAATGAGCAGTTCTTC
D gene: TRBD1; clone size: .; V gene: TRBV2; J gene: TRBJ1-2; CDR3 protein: CARNSPGTVGYTF; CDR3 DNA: TGTGCCAGGAATAGTCCCGGGACAGTCGGCTACACCTTC
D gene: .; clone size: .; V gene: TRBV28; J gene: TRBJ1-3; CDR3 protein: CASKQGSGNTIYF; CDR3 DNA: TGTGCCAGCAAGCAGGGATCGGGAAACACCATATATTTT
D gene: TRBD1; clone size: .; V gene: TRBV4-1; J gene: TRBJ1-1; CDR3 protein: CASSQVPGQGAGTEAFF; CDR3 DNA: TGCGCCAGCAGCCAGGTACCGGGACAGGGGGCGGGCACTGAAGCTTTCTTT
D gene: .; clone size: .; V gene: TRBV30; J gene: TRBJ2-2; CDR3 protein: CAWSVLAAGELFF; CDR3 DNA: TGTGCCTGGAGTGTACTGGCGGCCGGGGAGCTGTTTTTT
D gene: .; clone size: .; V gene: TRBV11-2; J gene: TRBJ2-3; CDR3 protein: CASSLGQADASTDTQYF; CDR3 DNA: TGTGCCAGCAGCTTAGGGCAAGCGGACGCTAGCACAGATACGCAGTATTTT
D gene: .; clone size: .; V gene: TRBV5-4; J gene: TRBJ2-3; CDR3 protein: CASSSNREDTQYF; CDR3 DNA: TGTGCCAGCAGCTCAAACAGGGAAGATACGCAGTATTTT
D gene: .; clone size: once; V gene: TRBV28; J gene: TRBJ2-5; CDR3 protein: CASSSLRGAQYF; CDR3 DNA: TGTGCCAGCAGTTCCCTACGGGGAGCTCAGTACTTC
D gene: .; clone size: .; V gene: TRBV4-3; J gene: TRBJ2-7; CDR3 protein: CASSRIRGLSYEQYF; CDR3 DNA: TGCGCCAGCAGCCGGATCAGGGGTCTCTCCTACGAGCAGTACTTC
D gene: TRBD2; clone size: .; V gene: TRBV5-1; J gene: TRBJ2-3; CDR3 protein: CASSLGSGRGDTQYF; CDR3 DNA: TGCGCCAGCAGCTTGGGTAGCGGGAGAGGCGATACGCAGTATTTT
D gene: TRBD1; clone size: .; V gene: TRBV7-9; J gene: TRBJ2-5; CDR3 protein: CASSLGQGAQETQYF; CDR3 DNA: TGTGCCAGCAGCTTAGGACAGGGGGCCCAAGAGACCCAGTACTTC
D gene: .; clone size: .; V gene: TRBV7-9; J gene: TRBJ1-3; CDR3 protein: CASSWNSGNTIYF; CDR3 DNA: TGTGCCAGCAGCTGGAACTCAGGGAACACCATATATTTT
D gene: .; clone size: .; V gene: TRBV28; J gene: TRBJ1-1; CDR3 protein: CASSLQSAYTEAFF; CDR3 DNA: TGTGCCAGCAGTTTGCAGTCGGCCTACACTGAAGCTTTCTTT
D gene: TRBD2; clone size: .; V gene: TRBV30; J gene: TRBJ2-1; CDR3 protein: CAGSSGYKQFF; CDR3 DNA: TGTGCCGGGTCTAGCGGCTACAAGCAGTTCTTC
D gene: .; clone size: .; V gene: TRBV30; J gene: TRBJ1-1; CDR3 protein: CAWSRAEAFF; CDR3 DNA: TGTGCCTGGAGTAGGGCTGAAGCTTTCTTT
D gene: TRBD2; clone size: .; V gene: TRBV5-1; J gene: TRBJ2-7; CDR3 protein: CASSSAGTSGYFSYEQYF; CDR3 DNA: TGCGCCAGCAGCTCTGCCGGGACTAGCGGGTACTTCTCCTACGAGCAGTACTTC
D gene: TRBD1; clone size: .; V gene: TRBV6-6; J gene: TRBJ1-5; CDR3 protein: CASSLQGNQPQHF; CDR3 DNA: TGTGCCAGCAGTTTACAGGGGAATCAGCCCCAGCATTTT
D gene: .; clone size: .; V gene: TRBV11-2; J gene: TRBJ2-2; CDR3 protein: CASSLLRVGNTGELFF; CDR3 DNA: TGTGCCAGCAGCTTGTTACGAGTGGGGAACACCGGGGAGCTGTTTTTT
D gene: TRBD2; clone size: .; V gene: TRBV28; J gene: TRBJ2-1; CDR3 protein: CASRSGRSSYNEQFF; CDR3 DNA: TGTGCCAGCAGAAGCGGGAGGAGCTCCTACAATGAGCAGTTCTTC